The 20 T cell receptor beta chains below all came from one sample that was sequenced in a study of blood T cells in healthy people across ages. A sample-barcoded 5' primer and a J-beta primer mix were used in a second PCR of about 6 to 12 cycles. TCRdb re-analysed the 5' RACE reads in MiXCR, keeping a single row per CDR3 protein. Of approximately 1,700,000 distinct CDR3 sequences listed, 39% are singletons. The material sequenced was blood. These receptors were collected from a human donor in good health.

At least ten counts were recorded for this clonotype. This chain joins TRBV29-1 and TRBJ2-1, with D maybe TRBD1 (5 bases). This CDR3 region has 14 residues. Trimming removed 6 bases from V and 4 bases from J, with 16 bases in between. Germline V gives CDR1 SQVTM, CDR2 ANQGSEA. The CDR3 reads CSVPTGYLYNEQFF. As DNA, the CDR3 is TGCAGCGTCCCAACAGGCTACCTTTACAATGAGCAGTTCTTC.

This clonotype was counted only a few times. V gene TRBV4-3 combines with J gene TRBJ2-3; no firm D call. This CDR3 is built from 14 residues. CDR1 LGHNA and CDR2 YSLEER come from the germline V gene. V was clipped by 4 bases and J by 2 bases, with 10 bases between them. In nucleotides, the CDR3 is TGCGCCAGCAGCCTTACGGCCCTCACAGATACGCAGTATTTT. The encoded protein is CASSLTALTDTQYF.

The chain is built from TRBV15 and TRBJ1-2; tentatively, D is TRBD1 (6 bases). Germline lookup yields CDR1 LNHNV and CDR2 YYDKDF (reference sequence). Between the trimmed V and J ends, which lost 1 base and 8 bases, there was a span of 20 bases. There are 16 residues in the CDR3. CDR3 amino acids: CATSRVGTIGAFGYTF. The CDR3 DNA follows: TGTGCCACCAGCAGAGTAGGGACAATCGGGGCTTTCGGCTACACCTTC.

This clonotype was counted a few times. The chain recombines TRBV24-1 with TRBJ2-7, with 10 bases aligning to TRBD1. CDR1 is KGHDR and CDR2 is SFDVKD in the germline V gene. Germline trimming cut 6 bases from V and 5 bases from J; bases unmatched to any gene: 12. The CDR3 spans 16 residues. CDR3 sequence: CATSTKWGTGVNEQYF. In nucleotides, the CDR3 is TGTGCCACCAGTACGAAATGGGGGACAGGGGTGAACGAGCAGTACTTC.

The chain couples TRBV2 to TRBJ1-2; tentatively, D is TRBD1 (5 bases). Germline-derived CDR1 and CDR2 are SNHLY and FYNNEI. V lost 4 bases to trimming and J lost 5 bases, with 20 bases between them. The CDR3 runs 16 residues. The CDR3, as DNA: TGTGCCAGCAGTGCACCGCTCTACGGCAGGGTGTATGGCTACACCTTC. Its protein is CASSAPLYGRVYGYTF.

This chain links TRBV24-1 with TRBJ2-3; D gene uncertain. From germline, CDR1 is KGHDR and CDR2 SFDVKD. V was clipped by 4 bases and J by 6 bases, with 16 bases between them. The CDR3 totals 15 residues. CDR3 nucleotides: TGTGCCACCAGTGACACGACCTCTCGGCTGGATACGCAGTATTTT. Translation gives CATSDTTSRLDTQYF.

This clonotype was picked up a small number of times. A junction boundary mismatches the germline segment, possibly from a read error. The V and J genes are TRBV24-1 and TRBJ2-3; possibly TRBD1 or TRBD2 for D (5 bases each). In germline, CDR1 is KGHDR, CDR2 SFDVKD. The CDR3 runs to 15 residues. CDR3 DNA sequence: TGTGCCACCAGTGAAACGGGACGGCGGGCAGATACGCAGTTTTTT. It specifies CATSETGRRADTQFF.

V usage is TRBV7-9 and J usage is TRBJ2-7, with D perhaps matching TRBD1 (5 bases). Germline V gene sequence: CDR1 SEHNR, CDR2 FQNEAQ (reference sequence). With 5 bases removed from V and 2 bases from J, the gap between germline ends came to 16 bases. This CDR3 has 15 amino acids. The CDR3 spells CASSPPIGVPYEQYF. The CDR3 DNA follows: TGTGCCAGCAGCCCGCCTATAGGGGTTCCCTACGAGCAGTACTTC.

The chain recombines TRBV4-3 with TRBJ1-1; D may be TRBD1 (6 bases). Germline V gene data show CDR1 as LGHNA and CDR2 as YSLEER. This CDR3 contains 16 residues. Trimming removed 2 bases from V and 3 bases from J, with 16 bases in between. CDR3 nucleotides: TGCGCCAGCAGCCAAATCGGTTGGACAGATTACACTGAAGCTTTCTTT. Translating gives CASSQIGWTDYTEAFF.

This clonotype was detected a few times. The chain couples TRBV7-9 to TRBJ2-5; D remains ambiguous. The length of the CDR3 is 13 residues. Trimming shortened V by 2 bases and J by 3 bases, and 7 bases separated the two germline ends. In germline, CDR1 is SEHNR, CDR2 FQNEAQ (reference sequence). The CDR3 here is CASSLFWEETQYF. CDR3 coding DNA: TGTGCCAGCAGCTTATTTTGGGAAGAGACCCAGTACTTC.

This clonotype was observed a few times. Germline is not matched at one junction end, which may reflect a read error. V usage is TRBV9 and J usage is TRBJ2-3, with a weak D call TRBD1 (6 bases). CDR3 size: 14 residues. The germline CDR1 and CDR2 sequences are SGDLS and YYNGEE. The CDR3 spells CAGSGNRVADTQYF. For the CDR3, the DNA is TGTGCCGGCAGCGGCAACAGGGTCGCAGATACGCAGTATTTT.

This chain connects TRBV7-9 to TRBJ1-3, with 8 bases lining up with TRBD1. Losses at the gene ends were 5 bases for V and 4 bases for J; bases not matched to a gene: 13. Germline values: CDR1 SEHNR, CDR2 FQNEAQ (reference sequence). The CDR3 contains 17 residues. CDR3 amino acids: CASSTVRGTGGGNTIYF. The DNA for the CDR3 is TGTGCCAGCAGCACAGTACGGGGGACAGGTGGAGGAAACACCATATATTTT.

A few counts support this clonotype. V usage is TRBV6-2 or TRBV6-3 and J usage is TRBJ2-1, with TRBD2 matching 10 bases. The CDR3 covers 17 residues. The germline gives CDR1 MNHEY, CDR2 SVGEGT. The V gene end was trimmed by 4 bases and the J gene end by 6 bases; junction bases not matched to a gene: 12. In DNA form, the CDR3 reads TGTGCCAGCAGTTTCGGTGGGACTAGCGTAAGACTCAATGAGCAGTTCTTC. Its protein is CASSFGGTSVRLNEQFF.

The V call is TRBV7-2, the J call TRBJ2-5, with D perhaps matching TRBD1 (6 bases). Deletions cut 5 bases from V and 7 bases from J, with 14 bases between. Germline CDR1 and CDR2: SGHTA and FQGNSA. The CDR3 sequence is 13 residues long. In DNA form, the CDR3 reads TGTGCCAGCAGCCCCAGGGGCCCGGGGACCCAGTACTTC. This translates into CASSPRGPGTQYF.

The V call is TRBV12-3 or TRBV12-4, the J call TRBJ1-2, with a tentative D call TRBD1 (5 bases). The V gene lost 8 bases and the J gene lost 4 bases, with 11 bases spanning the gap. This CDR3 comprises 12 residues. CDR3 nucleotide sequence: TGTGCCAGCTTCGGACAAGTCTATGGCTACACCTTC. This encodes CASFGQVYGYTF.

This clonotype showed up just a few times. This chain uses TRBV5-4 with TRBJ1-2, with D hard to call. There are 13 residues in the CDR3. Germline CDR1 and CDR2: SGHNT and YYREEE (reference sequence). The V gene lost 4 bases and the J gene lost 6 bases, with 13 bases spanning the gap. CDR3 region: CASSPGGMDGYTF. The CDR3 nucleotides read TGTGCCAGCAGCCCTGGAGGGATGGATGGCTACACCTTC.

This clonotype came up a few times. The genes are TRBV27 and TRBJ1-6, with TRBD1 matching 7 bases. Germline V gene data show CDR1 as MNHEY and CDR2 as SMNVEV (reference sequence). The CDR3 totals 13 residues. The trim removed 6 bases at V and 10 bases at J, leaving 6 bases unmatched. The CDR3 DNA reads TGTGCCAGCAGGACAGGGCTGGAGTCACCCCTCCACTTT. Translating it yields CASRTGLESPLHF.

V and J are TRBV9 and TRBJ1-2; no reliable D call. Trimming took 4 bases from V and 0 from J, leaving 19 bases between them. CDR3 length: 17 amino acids. Germline V CDR1 and CDR2: SGDLS, YYNGEE. CDR3 sequence reads: CASSPGQVRRSNYGYTF. In DNA, the CDR3 is TGTGCCAGCAGCCCGGGCCAGGTGCGGAGATCTAACTATGGCTACACCTTC.

This chain uses TRBV20-1 with TRBJ1-5; D is uncertain. The CDR3 has 15 amino acids. In germline, CDR1 is DFQATT, CDR2 SNEGSKA (reference sequence). V lost 5 bases and J 2 bases, leaving 16 bases between the germline ends. The CDR3 here is CSASRRPKGNQPQHF. The CDR3 DNA reads TGCAGTGCTTCGAGGAGGCCAAAAGGCAATCAGCCCCAGCATTTT.

The V call is TRBV24-1, the J call TRBJ2-3, with TRBD1 identical over 9 bases. J lost 5 bases, V lost 4 bases, and 9 bases had no gene match. Germline loops: CDR1 KGHDR, CDR2 SFDVKD. This CDR3 has 16 residues. CDR3 DNA: TGTGCCACCAGTGACGCCGGGACAGGGCTTATAGATACGCAGTATTTT. Protein: CATSDAGTGLIDTQYF.